What follows describes a single T cell receptor (beta chain). This sample is part of a study of technical replicates of blood from several donors. TCRdb's copy holds only in-frame clones and misses some; the assay was immunoSEQ multiplex PCR. This table holds nearly 80,000 clones, around 90% found once. The TCR comes from a human donor in good health. Sequenced: T cells isolated from PBMCs.

The CDR3 is CASSTRRDQETQYF. CDR3 DNA: TGTGCCAGCAGTACTCGACGGGACCAAGAGACCCAGTACTTC. V usage is TRBV27 and J usage is TRBJ2-5; no definite D call. Germline CDR1 reads MNHEY; CDR2 reads SMNVEV (reference sequence). The CDR3 loop spans 14 amino acids. V was cut by 5 bases and J by 0 bases, with 10 bases left in between.